Listed below are T cell receptor beta chains from one sample, sequenced in a study of T cell repertoires in cytomegalovirus infection. TCRdb called the reads again in MiXCR, with one record for every CDR3 protein. The repertoire holds roughly 250,000 distinct CDR3 sequences, approximately 24% seen once, with 15% to 20% in the top ten. The sample comprised CD8+ T cells from PBMCs. These receptors all come from a human donor in good health (CMV status not recorded). Some clones in this sample may be carry-over from other donors' samples. Each CDR3 is given with its conserved first and last residue. Fields, in order: D gene, CDR3 length, clone size, V gene, J gene, CDR3 DNA, CDR3 protein. The D gene is left open where the match is weak. The size of a clone is reported for some rows only, either as once, few or many, or as a class for expanded clones.

>-|13|-|TRBV4-1|TRBJ2-7
TGCGCCAGCAGCCCAATCGGGGGCTACGAGCAGTACTTC
CASSPIGGYEQYF
>-|14|few|TRBV18|TRBJ1-2
TGTGCCAGCTCACCTGATACAGGGAGGGATGGCTACACCTTC
CASSPDTGRDGYTF
>-|15|-|TRBV5-5|TRBJ2-1
TGTGCCAGCAGCTTGGACCCGGGAGCCTACAATGAGCAGTTCTTC
CASSLDPGAYNEQFF
>-|14|-|TRBV18|TRBJ2-6
TGTGCCACCACAGGAGGGGCTGGGGCCAACGTCCTGACTTTC
CATTGGAGANVLTF
>-|15|many|TRBV7-2|TRBJ1-4
TGTGCCAGTGGGGGGCAGGTTTCAACTAATGAAAAACTGTTTTTT
CASGGQVSTNEKLFF
>-|14|few|TRBV5-1|TRBJ2-1
TGCGCCAGCAGCTTGGAGACAACCTACAATGAGCAGTTCTTC
CASSLETTYNEQFF
>TRBD1|13|many|TRBV7-9|TRBJ1-1
TGTGCCAGCAGCCCTCAGGGGGAGACTGAAGCTTTCTTT
CASSPQGETEAFF
>-|13|many|TRBV12-3/TRBV12-4|TRBJ1-2
TGTGCCAGCAGTTTTGGGATATCCTATGGCTACACCTTC
CASSFGISYGYTF
>-|14|-|TRBV6-5|TRBJ1-1
TGTGCCAGCAGTAACTGGACACCGCGGGCTGAAGCTTTCTTT
CASSNWTPRAEAFF
>TRBD1|16|many|TRBV28|TRBJ1-2
TGTGCCAGCAGTCCCATGACAGGGGCTACTAACTATGGCTACACCTTC
CASSPMTGATNYGYTF
>-|13|few|TRBV20-1|TRBJ1-1
TGCAGTGCTAGAAACTGGGGGGGGACTGAAGCTTTCTTT
CSARNWGGTEAFF
>TRBD1|13|-|TRBV7-9|TRBJ2-7
TGTGCCAGCAGACCAGGGACAGGTCGCGAGCAGTACTTC
CASRPGTGREQYF
>-|16|-|TRBV20-1|TRBJ1-1
TGCAGTGCTAGAGACCCCCGATACTCGGGAGGCACTGAAGCTTTCTTT
CSARDPRYSGGTEAFF
>-|14|-|TRBV5-4|TRBJ2-3
TGTGCCAGCAGCTTCGGACCGACAGAAGATACGCAGTATTTT
CASSFGPTEDTQYF
>TRBD2|14|-|TRBV28|TRBJ2-7
TGTGCCAGCAATCTCGGGACTAGCTACCACGAGCAGTACTTC
CASNLGTSYHEQYF
>TRBD2|14|few|TRBV6-5|TRBJ2-1
TGTGCCAGCATCAAGGGCGGGGGGGCCGACGAGCAGTTCTTC
CASIKGGGADEQFF
>-|15|few|TRBV7-8|TRBJ1-1
TGTGCCAGCAGTTCCCGACATGGCGCGGCTCATGAAGCTTTCTTT
CASSSRHGAAHEAFF
>-|11|-|TRBV12-3/TRBV12-4|TRBJ2-1
TGTGCCAGCACCGACAGGAACGAGCAGTTCTTC
CASTDRNEQFF
>-|15|few|TRBV5-4|TRBJ2-5
TGTGCCAGCAGCCAGGCTAGTGACAGCCAAGAGACCCAGTACTTC
CASSQASDSQETQYF
>-|14|-|TRBV7-8|TRBJ2-2
TGTGCCAGCAGCTCCGACCTTAACACCGGGGAGCTGTTTTTT
CASSSDLNTGELFF
>-|16|few|TRBV13|TRBJ2-5
TGTGCCAGCAGCTTGGCCGAGGCAGGCCACCAAGAGACCCAGTACTTC
CASSLAEAGHQETQYF
>TRBD1|16|few|TRBV19|TRBJ2-2
TGTGCCAGTAGTACCTCCTCGGGACAGAAAACCGGGGAGCTGTTTTTT
CASSTSSGQKTGELFF
>TRBD1|15|-|TRBV28|TRBJ2-5
TGTGCCAGCAGAGAGTTTACAGGGGGCGCAAAGACCCAGTACTTC
CASREFTGGAKTQYF
>-|13|-|TRBV28|TRBJ1-1
TGTGCCAGCAGTTGGTTGGCGAACACTGAAGCTTTCTTT
CASSWLANTEAFF
>-|16|few|TRBV20-1|TRBJ1-6
TGCAGTGCGCCACCAGGGTTAAGCTCCTATAATTCACCCCTCCACTTT
CSAPPGLSSYNSPLHF
>-|13|-|TRBV20-1|TRBJ2-7
TGCAGTGCTAGTTTCGGCCACTCCTACGAGCAGTACTTC
CSASFGHSYEQYF
>TRBD1|15|-|TRBV20-1|TRBJ2-5
TGCAGTGCTAGAGCGGGACAGCTCGATAGTGAGACCCAGTACTTT
CSARAGQLDSETQYF
>TRBD1|16|many|TRBV28|TRBJ2-7
TGTGCCAGCAGTTCCCCGGACAGGGGATCCTCCTACGAGCAGTACTTC
CASSSPDRGSSYEQYF
>TRBD2|16|many|TRBV10-3|TRBJ2-5
TGTGCCATCAGTACCCCGGAAGCGGGGGTACAAGAGACCCAGTACTTC
CAISTPEAGVQETQYF